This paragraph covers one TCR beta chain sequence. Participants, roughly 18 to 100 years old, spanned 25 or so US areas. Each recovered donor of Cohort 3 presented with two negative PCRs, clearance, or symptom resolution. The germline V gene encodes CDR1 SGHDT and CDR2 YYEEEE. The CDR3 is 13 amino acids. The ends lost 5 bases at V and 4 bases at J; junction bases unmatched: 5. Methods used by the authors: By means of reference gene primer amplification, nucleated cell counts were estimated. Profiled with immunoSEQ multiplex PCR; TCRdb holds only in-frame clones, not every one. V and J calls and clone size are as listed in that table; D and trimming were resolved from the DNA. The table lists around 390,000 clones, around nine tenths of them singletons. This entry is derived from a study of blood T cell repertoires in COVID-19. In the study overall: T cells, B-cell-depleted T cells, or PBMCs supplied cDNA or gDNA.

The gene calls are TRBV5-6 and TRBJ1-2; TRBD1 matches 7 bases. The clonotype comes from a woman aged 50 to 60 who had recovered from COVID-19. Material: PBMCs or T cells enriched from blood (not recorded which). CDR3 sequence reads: CASSYGTVYGYTF. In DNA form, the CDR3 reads TGTGCCAGCAGTTACGGGACAGTCTATGGCTACACCTTC.